This TCR beta chain was captured by sequencing in a study of shared clonotypes between healthy human individuals. About the study: CD4 naive and memory got three plates each, CD8 naive two, CD8 memory one.

Naive CD8 isolation took CD45RO-negative cells positively selected for CCR7 and excluded terminally differentiated effector memory CD45RA+ cells. For sorted subsets, 150 to 250 ng DNA per replicate equaled approximately 30,000 T cell genomes. Profiled with immunoSEQ multiplex PCR; TCRdb holds only in-frame clones, not every one. The table includes roughly 2 million clones, about 94% detected once. The sequenced sample was naive CD8+ T cells sorted from blood. The sequence derives from a man between 18 and 29 years old in good health.

The CDR3 spells CSVPPGPYTEAFF. In DNA form, the CDR3 reads TGCAGCGTTCCCCCAGGACCTTACACTGAAGCTTTCTTT. The chain recombines TRBV29-1 with TRBJ1-1, with no clear D. V was pared by 5 bases and J by 3 bases, with 13 bases between. The CDR3 is 13 residues long. Germline CDR1 and CDR2: SQVTM and ANQGSEA.